These 7 T cell receptor beta chains originate from one sample sequenced in a study of cytotoxic CD8 clonotypes in ibrutinib-treated CLL. TCRdb's copy holds only in-frame clones and misses some; the assay was immunoSEQ multiplex PCR. The data hold 200,000 or so clones, with more than 70% observed a single time. The starting material was PBMCs, obtained after 12 months of ibrutinib treatment. These receptors were collected from a human donor with chronic lymphocytic leukemia.

The rearrangement joins TRBV5-1 to TRBJ1-2; 8 bases are shared with TRBD1. CDR1 and CDR2 (germline): SGHRS, YFSETQ. Trimming at V came to 5 bases and at J to 6 bases, leaving 9 bases not matched to a gene. CDR3 length equals 14 residues. CDR3 in DNA: TGCGCCAGCAGGGGGCTCGACAGGGGTGATGGCTACACCTTC. It yields the protein CASRGLDRGDGYTF.

The chain has TRBV14 and TRBJ2-1, with unresolved D. The CDR3 is 13 amino acids. Germline V lookup: CDR1 SGHDN, CDR2 FVKESK. With 1 base removed from V and 11 bases from J, the gap between germline ends came to 12 bases. The CDR3 bases are TGTGCCAGCAGCCAAGTGGCAGGCCAAAAGCAGTTCTTC. This translates into CASSQVAGQKQFF. Full variable domain (rest looked up from reference TRBV14 and TRBJ2-1): EAGVTQFPSHSVIEKGQTVTLRCDPISGHDNLYWYRRVMGKEIKFLLHFVKESKQDESGMPNNRFLAERTGGTYSTLKVQPAELEDSGVYFCASSQVAGQKQFFGPGTRLTVL.

The V and J genes are TRBV27 and TRBJ1-2; D is unclear. V was pared by 7 bases and J by 8 bases, with 14 bases between. The germline V gene has CDR1 MNHEY and CDR2 SMNVEV (reference sequence). This CDR3 is 12 amino acids long. The CDR3 nucleotides read TGTGCCAGCACCTCCGGGCCGGAAGGCTACACCTTC. Its translation: CASTSGPEGYTF.

This clone was seen once. The genes are TRBV5-1 and TRBJ1-1, with TRBD1 as a possible D gene (5 bases). V lost 5 bases and J 4 bases, leaving 12 bases between the germline ends. CDR1 and CDR2 (germline): SGHRS, YFSETQ. The CDR3 sequence is 13 residues long. CDR3 protein: CASRVNGGTEAFF. DNA of the CDR3: TGCGCCAGCAGGGTCAACGGGGGCACTGAAGCTTTCTTT. Full variable domain (rest looked up from reference TRBV5-1 and TRBJ1-1): KAGVTQTPRYLIKTRGQQVTLSCSPISGHRSVSWYQQTPGQGLQFLFEYFSETQRNKGNFPGRFSGRQFSNSRSEMNVSTLELGDSALYLCASRVNGGTEAFFGQGTRLTVV.

The chain couples TRBV11-1 to TRBJ2-7; 13 bases fit TRBD2. V dropped 5 bases and J dropped 4; count of bases not matched to a gene: 5. The length of the CDR3 is 15 residues. CDR1 is SGHAT, CDR2 FQDESV, per germline (reference sequence). The CDR3 loop is CASSATSGRVYEQYF. CDR3 nucleotides: TGTGCCAGCAGCGCCACTAGCGGGAGGGTTTACGAGCAGTACTTC.

The chain employs TRBV10-2 and TRBJ2-7, with no clear D. CDR1 and CDR2 from the germline V gene are WSHSY and SAAADI. This CDR3 is 14 amino acids long. The ends were cut back, 1 base at V and 3 bases at J, with 10 bases in the middle. The CDR3 sequence: CASSEYTHLYEQYF. The DNA of the CDR3 is TGCGCCAGCAGTGAGTATACGCATCTCTACGAGCAGTACTTC.

The rearrangement joins TRBV27 to TRBJ1-5; TRBD1 matches at 7 bases. This CDR3 region has 16 residues. CDR1 is MNHEY and CDR2 is SMNVEV in the germline V gene (reference sequence). The junction had 14 bases not matched to a gene; V was cut back by 5 bases and J by 7 bases. In DNA, the CDR3 is TGTGCCAGCAGTCCTAAAAGGGGGACAGTCCAACAGCCCCAGCATTTT. As protein: CASSPKRGTVQQPQHF.